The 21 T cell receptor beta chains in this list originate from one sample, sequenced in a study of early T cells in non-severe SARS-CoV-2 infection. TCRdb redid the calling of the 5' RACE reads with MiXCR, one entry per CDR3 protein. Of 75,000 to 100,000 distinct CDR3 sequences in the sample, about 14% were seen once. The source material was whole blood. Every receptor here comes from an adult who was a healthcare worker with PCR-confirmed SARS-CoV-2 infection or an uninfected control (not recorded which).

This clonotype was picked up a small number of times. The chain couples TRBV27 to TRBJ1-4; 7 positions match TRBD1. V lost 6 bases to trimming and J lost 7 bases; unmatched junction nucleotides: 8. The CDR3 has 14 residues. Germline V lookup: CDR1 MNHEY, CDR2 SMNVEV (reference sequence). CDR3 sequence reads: CASRLQGIGEKLFF. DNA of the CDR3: TGTGCCAGCAGATTACAGGGGATAGGTGAAAAACTGTTTTTT. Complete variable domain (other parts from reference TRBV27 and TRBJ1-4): EAQVTQNPRYLITVTGKKLTVTCSQNMNHEYMSWYRQDPGLGLRQIYYSMNVEVTDKGDVPEGYKVSRKEKRNFPLILESPSPNQTSLYFCASRLQGIGEKLFFGSGTQLSVL.

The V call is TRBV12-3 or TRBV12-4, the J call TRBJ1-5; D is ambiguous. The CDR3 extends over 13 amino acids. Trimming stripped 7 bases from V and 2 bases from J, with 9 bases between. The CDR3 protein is CASKGLGNQPQHF. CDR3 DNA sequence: TGTGCCAGCAAAGGGCTGGGCAATCAGCCCCAGCATTTT.

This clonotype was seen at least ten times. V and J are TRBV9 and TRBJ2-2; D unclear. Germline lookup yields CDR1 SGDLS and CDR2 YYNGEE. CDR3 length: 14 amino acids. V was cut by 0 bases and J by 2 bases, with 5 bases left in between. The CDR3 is CASSVGTNTGELFF. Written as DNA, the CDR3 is TGTGCCAGCAGCGTAGGCACAAACACCGGGGAGCTGTTTTTT.

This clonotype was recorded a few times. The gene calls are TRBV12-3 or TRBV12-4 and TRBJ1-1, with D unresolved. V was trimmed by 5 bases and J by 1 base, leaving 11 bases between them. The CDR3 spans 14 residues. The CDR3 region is CASSPRIRNTEAFF. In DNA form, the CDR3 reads TGTGCCAGCAGTCCCAGGATCCGGAACACTGAAGCTTTCTTT.

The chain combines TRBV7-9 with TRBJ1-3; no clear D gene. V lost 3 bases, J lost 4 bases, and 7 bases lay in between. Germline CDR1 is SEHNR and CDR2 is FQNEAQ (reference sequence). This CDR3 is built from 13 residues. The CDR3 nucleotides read TGTGCCAGCAGCTTGTCTGAAGGAAACACCATATATTTT. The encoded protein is CASSLSEGNTIYF.

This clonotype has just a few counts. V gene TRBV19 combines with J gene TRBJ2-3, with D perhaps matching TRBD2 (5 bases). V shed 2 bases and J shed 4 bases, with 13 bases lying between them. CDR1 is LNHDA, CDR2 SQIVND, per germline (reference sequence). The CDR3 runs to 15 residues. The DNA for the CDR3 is TGTGCCAGTAGTATAACGGACTCGATCGCAGATACGCAGTATTTT. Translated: CASSITDSIADTQYF.

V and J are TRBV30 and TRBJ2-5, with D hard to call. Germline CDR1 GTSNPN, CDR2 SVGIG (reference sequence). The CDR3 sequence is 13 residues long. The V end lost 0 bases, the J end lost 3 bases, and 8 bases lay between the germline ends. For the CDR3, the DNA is TGTGCCTGGAGTGTATCTGGGGAAGAGACCCAGTACTTC. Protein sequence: CAWSVSGEETQYF.

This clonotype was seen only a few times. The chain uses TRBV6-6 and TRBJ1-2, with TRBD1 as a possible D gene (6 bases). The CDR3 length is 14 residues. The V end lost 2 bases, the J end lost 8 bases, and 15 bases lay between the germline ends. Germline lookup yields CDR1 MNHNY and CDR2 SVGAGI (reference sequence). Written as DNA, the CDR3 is TGTGCCAGCAGTTACCCCAGCGGGGGCGGAGGCTACACCTTC. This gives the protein CASSYPSGGGGYTF.

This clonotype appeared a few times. The CDR3 sequence: CASRGLAANTGELFF. The CDR3 DNA sequence: TGTGCCAGCAGGGGACTAGCGGCGAACACCGGGGAGCTGTTTTTT. The rearrangement uses TRBV2 and TRBJ2-2; TRBD2 agrees at 11 bases. The CDR3 extends over 15 amino acids. Germline-derived CDR1 and CDR2 are SNHLY and FYNNEI. Trimming took 6 bases from V and 0 from J; bases not matched to a gene: 0.

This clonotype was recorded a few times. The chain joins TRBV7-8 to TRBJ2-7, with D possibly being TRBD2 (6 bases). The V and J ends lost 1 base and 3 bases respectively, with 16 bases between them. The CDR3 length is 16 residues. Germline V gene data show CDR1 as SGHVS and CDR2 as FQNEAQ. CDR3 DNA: TGTGCCAGCAGCTTAGGGCCGGAGGGGAATGGCTACGAGCAGTACGTC. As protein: CASSLGPEGNGYEQYV.

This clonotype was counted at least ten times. The DNA for the CDR3 is TGTGCCAGCAGCGTAGTAATGGGGGGACTAACCACCGGGGAGCTGTTTTTT. This encodes CASSVVMGGLTTGELFF. The V and J genes are TRBV9 and TRBJ2-2; the match to TRBD2 covers 7 bases. The CDR3 is 17 amino acids. V lost 0 bases, J lost 4 bases, and 9 bases stayed unmatched. Per the germline V gene, CDR1 is SGDLS and CDR2 is YYNGEE. Full variable domain (rest looked up from reference TRBV9 and TRBJ2-2): DSGVTQTPKHLITATGQRVTLRCSPRSGDLSVYWYQQSLDQGLQFLIQYYNGEERAKGNILERFSAQQFPDLHSELNLSSLELGDSALYFCASSVVMGGLTTGELFFGEGSRLTVL.

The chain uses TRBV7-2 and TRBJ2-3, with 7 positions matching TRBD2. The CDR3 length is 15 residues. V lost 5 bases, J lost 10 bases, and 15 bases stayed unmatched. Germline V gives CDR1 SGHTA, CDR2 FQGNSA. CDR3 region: CASSRDGGSRGSQYF. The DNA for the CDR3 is TGTGCCAGCAGCCGGGACGGGGGGTCCCGGGGATCGCAGTATTTT.

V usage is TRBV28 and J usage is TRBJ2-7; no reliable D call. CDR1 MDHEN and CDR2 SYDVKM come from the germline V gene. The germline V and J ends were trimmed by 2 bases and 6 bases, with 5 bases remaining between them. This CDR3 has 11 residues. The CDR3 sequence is CASSLGREQYV. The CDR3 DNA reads TGTGCCAGCAGTTTAGGTCGCGAGCAGTACGTC.

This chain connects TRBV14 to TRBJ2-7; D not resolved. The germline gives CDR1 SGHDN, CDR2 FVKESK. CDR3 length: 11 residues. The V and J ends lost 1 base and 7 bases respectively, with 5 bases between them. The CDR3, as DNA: TGTGCCAGCAGCCAAGGACCTGAGCAGTACGTC. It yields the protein CASSQGPEQYV.

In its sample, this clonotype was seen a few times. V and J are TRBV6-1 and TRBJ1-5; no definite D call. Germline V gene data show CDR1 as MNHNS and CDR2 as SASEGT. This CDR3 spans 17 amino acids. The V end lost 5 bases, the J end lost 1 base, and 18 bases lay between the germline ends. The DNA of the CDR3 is TGTGCCAGCAGTCCAAGTCCCCTGCTTGGCAGCAATCAGCCCCAGCATTTT. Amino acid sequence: CASSPSPLLGSNQPQHF.

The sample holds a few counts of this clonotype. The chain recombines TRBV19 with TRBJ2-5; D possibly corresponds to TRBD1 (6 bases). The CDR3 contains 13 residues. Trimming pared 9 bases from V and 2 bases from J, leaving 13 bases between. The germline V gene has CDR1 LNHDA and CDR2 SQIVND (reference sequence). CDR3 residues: CARRDRKQETQYF. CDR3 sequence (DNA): TGTGCCAGGAGAGACAGGAAACAAGAGACCCAGTACTTC.

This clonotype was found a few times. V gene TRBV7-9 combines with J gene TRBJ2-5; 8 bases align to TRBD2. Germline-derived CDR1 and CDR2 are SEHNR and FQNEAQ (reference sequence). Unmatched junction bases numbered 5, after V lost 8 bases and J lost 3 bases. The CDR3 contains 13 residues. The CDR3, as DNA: TGTGCCAGCGGACTAGCCGCCAAAGAGACCCAGTACTTC. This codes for CASGLAAKETQYF.

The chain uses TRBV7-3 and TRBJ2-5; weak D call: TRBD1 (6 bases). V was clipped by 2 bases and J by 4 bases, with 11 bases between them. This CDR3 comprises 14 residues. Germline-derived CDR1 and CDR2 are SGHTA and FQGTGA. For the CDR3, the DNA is TGTGCCAGCAGCTTAGCAGGGGTCGGAGAGACCCAGTACTTC. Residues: CASSLAGVGETQYF.

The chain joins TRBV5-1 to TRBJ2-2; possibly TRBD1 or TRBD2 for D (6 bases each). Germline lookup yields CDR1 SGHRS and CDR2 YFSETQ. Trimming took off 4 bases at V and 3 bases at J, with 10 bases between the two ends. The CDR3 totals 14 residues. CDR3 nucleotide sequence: TGCGCCAGCAGCCTGAGGGGGGACACCGGGGAGCTGTTTTTT. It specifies CASSLRGDTGELFF.

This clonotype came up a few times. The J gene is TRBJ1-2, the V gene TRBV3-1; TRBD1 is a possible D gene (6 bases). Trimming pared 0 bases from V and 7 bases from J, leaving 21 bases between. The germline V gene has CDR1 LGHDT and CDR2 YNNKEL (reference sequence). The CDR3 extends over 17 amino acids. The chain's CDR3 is CASSQEFAAGASGGYTF. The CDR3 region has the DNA TGTGCCAGCAGCCAAGAATTTGCCGCAGGGGCCTCGGGTGGCTACACCTTC.

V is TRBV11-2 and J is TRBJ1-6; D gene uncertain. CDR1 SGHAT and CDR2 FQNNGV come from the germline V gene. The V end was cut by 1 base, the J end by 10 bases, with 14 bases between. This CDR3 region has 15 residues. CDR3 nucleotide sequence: TGTGCCAGCAGCTTAGGGGCAAGGATCCTCTCACCCCTCCACTTT. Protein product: CASSLGARILSPLHF. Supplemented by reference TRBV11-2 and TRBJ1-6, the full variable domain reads EAGVAQSPRYKIIEKRQSVAFWCNPISGHATLYWYQQILGQGPKLLIQFQNNGVVDDSQLPKDRFSAERLKGVDSTLKIQPAKLEDSAVYLCASSLGARILSPLHFGNGTRLTVT.